This T cell receptor beta chain was sequenced for a study of shared clonotypes between healthy human individuals (dated by TCRdb to about 2020). Study-wide context: The cohort comprised two women and a few men aged 18 to 49 years. To increase sequencing depth and limit assay-specific biases, TCR repertoire library preparation and sequencing were carried out by different laboratories using diverse techniques. Leukapheresis yielded between about 0.85 and 10 billion PBMCs per donor. The study deeply sequenced blood TCR repertoires of 5 or 6 healthy adults to estimate repertoire size and the extent of clonotype sharing between individuals. For each donor, three plates each were used for CD4 naive and CD4 memory, two plates were used for CD8 naive, and one plate was used for CD8 memory.

With respect to this clone: The antigen this receptor binds is unknown. The record has no base qualities; no much larger clone is one base away.

Donors were healthy HIV-negative adults with no recently reported acute infections or vaccinations. All donors were Caucasian adults living in Nashville, Tennessee, USA. CD4+ T cells were enriched by magnetic negative selection, after which naive cells were positively selected on CD45RA and the negative fraction was taken as the memory subset. Blood was collected by leukapheresis, and PBMCs were isolated by Ficoll-Histopaque density gradient centrifugation and then cryopreserved in liquid nitrogen vapor phase. Purity and quantity of every magnetically sorted T cell population were checked by analytical flow cytometry. Genomic DNA was isolated from every sorted fraction and measured by UV absorbance on a Nanodrop 2000c. TCR CDR3 regions were amplified from genomic DNA by multiplex PCR using the deep immunoSEQ assay. Genomic DNA extracted from each cell subset was distributed evenly over all wells of several immunoSEQ 96-well plates, and each plate served as one replicate. Each replicate PCR for sorted subsets received roughly 0.2 ug genomic DNA, equal to 30,000 or so T cell genomes. Purified libraries were quantified with a Qubit 3.0 fluorometer, sized on a Bioanalyzer 2100, and re-quantified with the KAPA Library Quantification kit. A separate single-read 150-cycle Illumina NextSeq 550 flow cell was used to sequence each immunoSEQ 96-well plate. In the paper's pipeline: Because the immunoSEQ output included only junctional sequences and no quality scores, the filtering could not be the same as the filtering used for full-length reads. To assign V/J genes and CDR3, sequences were annotated using PyIR, a Python wrapper for IgBLAST v1.9, with IMGT germline references. Reads were removed for weak V/J assignments (E-value above 1e-6), missing CDR3, stop codons, out-of-frame junctions, or ambiguous translated residues. V3J clonotypes were defined as sequences sharing the same inferred V gene, J gene, and CDR3 amino acid sequence. Percentage overlap between repertoires was calculated by dividing the number of shared unique clonotypes by the size of the smaller repertoire. Repertoire richness was assessed with RTK rarefaction, the Chao1 estimator, and Recon v2.1 estimates of unobserved clonotypes. Generation probabilities for all TCRbeta clonotypes obtained by the gDNA method from several donors were computed using OLGA. TCRdb obtained this table from immuneACCESS and retained in-frame rearrangements with V and J assigned. These tables miss some clones; where compared with another copy, unresolved V genes account for less than half of the shortfall, and the remainder is unexplained. V and J calls and clone size are those listed in that table; D and trimming were worked out from the DNA. Here the sample has over 2 million clones; around 90% occur a single time. The ten largest make up around 0.35% of the sample.

On the study overall, not on this receptor specifically: Sampling was limited to blood, and TCR repertoires in tissue likely differ from TCR repertoires in blood. Higher generation probabilities were observed for clonotypes shared by all four sorted-subset donors than for non-shared clonotypes. When several donors were compared, the shared fraction of clonotypes was roughly 4.8% for naive CD4, roughly 3.4% for naive CD8, 2% to 2.5% for memory CD4, and roughly 0.43% for memory CD8. Rarefaction of sorted-subset datasets indicated incomplete sequencing despite the large sequencing depth. Naive subsets generally had larger estimated clonotype richness than memory subsets did. Pairwise subsampling indicated that sequencing depth was expected to affect the degree of clonotype sharing among donors. Because the study included only a small number of donors, the genetic and exposure-history diversity represented was limited.

From cysteine to phenylalanine, the CDR3 is 15 amino acids long. Solely the CDR3 DNA is kept, with 45 bases framed from the first base. The sequence came from a man between 18 and 35 years old in good health. Some clones in this sample may be carry-over from other donors' samples. The sample was naive CD4+ T cells from PBMCs. The cell subset or site label corresponds to: CD45RA+ positively selected. Here the chain combines TRBV21-1 and TRBJ2-7; the D call of TRBD1 is as the table states it, not checked on the DNA. TRBV21-1 is flagged as a pseudogene. The CDR3 here reads CASTGPGTFEYEQYF. The DNA sequence is given as TGTGCCAGCACCGGACCGGGGACATTCGAGTACGAGCAGTACTTC.